This T cell receptor (beta chain) comes out of a study of cytomegalovirus exposure and HLA in healthy donors. As concerns this clone: Its cognate antigen is unknown.

CDR1 and CDR2 (germline): SGHTA, FQGTGA. With V trimmed by 4 bases and J by 5 bases, 5 bases remained unmatched. The length of the CDR3 is 15 residues. Study-wide results and caveats: Most TCRs appeared rarely, but some public TCRs recurred in many donors. In a later analysis, productive TCRs from donors in an Asian-associated ancestry cluster reportedly carried fewer N-insertions than the cohort mean. Altogether, some 160 TCR beta chains were recorded as cytomegalovirus-associated.

The PCR made use of 60 Vbeta and 13 Jbeta primers. Using immunoSEQ multiplex PCR, the repertoire was profiled, and TCRdb retains in-frame clones only, with some absent. Here the sample spans some 120,000 clones, 75% being singletons. The source is a woman in her thirties or forties in good health and CMV-seropositive. The sample comprised PBMCs. The chain couples TRBV7-3 to TRBJ2-1, with TRBD1 matching over 10 bases. Here the CDR3 reads CASSSTGGLDNEQFF. In DNA, the CDR3 is TGTGCCAGCAGCTCGACAGGGGGCTTGGACAATGAGCAGTTCTTC.